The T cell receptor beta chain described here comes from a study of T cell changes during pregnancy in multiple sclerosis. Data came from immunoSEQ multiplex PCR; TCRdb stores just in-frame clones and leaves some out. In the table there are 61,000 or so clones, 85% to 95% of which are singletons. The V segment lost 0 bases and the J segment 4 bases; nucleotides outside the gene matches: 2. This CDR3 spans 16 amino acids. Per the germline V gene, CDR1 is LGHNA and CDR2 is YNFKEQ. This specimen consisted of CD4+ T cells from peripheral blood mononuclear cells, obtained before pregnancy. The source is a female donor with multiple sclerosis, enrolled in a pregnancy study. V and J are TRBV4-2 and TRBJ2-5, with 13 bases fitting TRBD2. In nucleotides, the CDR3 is TGTGCCAGCAGCCAAGATCGACTAGCGGGAGGAGAGACCCAGTACTTC. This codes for CASSQDRLAGGETQYF.